These 5 T cell receptor beta chains came from one sample sequenced in a study of cytomegalovirus exposure and HLA in healthy donors. 13 Jbeta primers and 60 Vbeta primers were used for the PCR. Generated by immunoSEQ multiplex PCR, the TCRdb table keeps only in-frame clones and is missing some. This sample has roughly 200,000 clones, with approximately 78% found just once. Sequences were obtained from PBMCs. The receptor set was obtained from a woman between 18 and 29 years old in good health and CMV-seronegative.

Only one count was recorded for this clone. The chain links TRBV5-1 to TRBJ2-7; D may be TRBD2 (5 bases). The CDR3 extends over 14 amino acids. V lost 0 bases, J lost 1 base, and 8 bases lay in between. Germline V gives CDR1 SGHRS, CDR2 YFSETQ. The CDR3 loop reads CASSLVRESYEQYF. The CDR3 DNA follows: TGCGCCAGCAGCTTGGTCCGGGAATCCTACGAGCAGTACTTC.

The chain uses TRBV27 and TRBJ2-7; 7 bases agree with TRBD2. Germline-derived CDR1 and CDR2 are MNHEY and SMNVEV (reference sequence). The CDR3 covers 17 residues. V lost 5 bases and J lost 2; bases outside the gene matches: 15. The CDR3 here is CASSHLESGGGAYEQYV. The CDR3 DNA reads as TGTGCCAGCAGTCACCTGGAGTCTGGCGGGGGAGCCTACGAGCAGTACGTC.

V usage is TRBV23-1 and J usage is TRBJ1-3, with TRBD1 as a possible D gene (5 bases). TRBV23-1 is marked as an open reading frame, function uncertain. V lost 6 bases and J 0 bases, leaving 15 bases between the germline ends. CDR3 length: 16 amino acids. CDR3 residues: CASSQIRQISGNTIYF. CDR3 coding DNA: TGCGCCAGCAGCCAAATCCGACAGATCTCTGGAAACACCATATATTTT.

This clone was seen more than once but under ten times. CDR3 region: CAISDRGLYEQYV. The CDR3 region has the DNA TGTGCCATCAGCGACAGGGGGCTCTACGAGCAGTACGTC. The gene calls are TRBV10-3 and TRBJ2-7; 10 bases fit TRBD1. Germline-derived CDR1 and CDR2 are ENHRY and SYGVKD. J gave up 3 bases and V 6 bases, and 2 bases lay outside the gene matches. The CDR3 spans 13 residues.

This clone has just a few counts. J is TRBJ2-7 and V is TRBV9; D unresolved. The V gene lost 3 bases and the J gene lost 5 bases, with 12 bases spanning the gap. Germline V lookup: CDR1 SGDLS, CDR2 YYNGEE. There are 13 residues in the CDR3. CDR3 amino acids: CASSERYGDEQYF. CDR3 sequence (DNA): TGTGCCAGCAGCGAGAGGTATGGTGACGAGCAGTACTTC.